The source of this T cell receptor beta chain is a study of identical twins. Germline V gene sequence: CDR1 DFQATT, CDR2 SNEGSKA (reference sequence). V was pared by 4 bases and J by 8 bases, with 9 bases of the junction left unmatched. The CDR3 is 15 residues long. One entry per CDR3 protein, called by TCRdb with MiXCR from the 5' RACE reads. The sample lists 520,000 or so distinct CDR3 sequences; 20% to 25% were seen once. This same sample was also part of a study on T cells expressing NK-cell markers.

The sample comprised CD4+ T cells sorted from blood. This chain uses TRBV20-1 with TRBJ2-1; 12 nucleotides agree with TRBD2. The clonotype was recovered from a woman between 18 and 30 years old in good health. The CDR3 DNA follows: TGCAGTGCTACCCGACTAGCGGGGGCTCCCCATGAGCAGTTCTTC. It translates to CSATRLAGAPHEQFF.